This T cell receptor beta chain originates from a study of CD8 T cells in Susac syndrome. The ends lost 3 bases at V and 2 bases at J; junction bases unmatched: 3. The CDR3 has 13 residues. CDR1 is SQVTM and CDR2 is ANQGSEA in the germline V gene. As regards this clonotype: Its antigen is unidentified.

Points from the study as a whole: When the CD4+ T cell repertoires of patients with Susac syndrome were examined, they did not show any clonal expansion.

The RNA input was roughly 0.45 to 1 ug, and it was reverse transcribed with random hexamers. Amplification of TCR beta CDR3 by immunoSEQ multiplex PCR spanned 54 Vbeta and 13 Jbeta. TCRdb processed the immunoSEQ multiplex PCR reads anew with MiXCR; each CDR3 protein has one entry. This table holds about 140,000 distinct CDR3 sequences, 95% found once. TEMRA cells were FACS-enriched, unlike CD8+ and CD4+ T cells, which were negatively isolated. Sequenced input: CD4+ T cells from PBMCs. The chain employs TRBV29-1 and TRBJ2-7; 8 nucleotides line up with TRBD1. This TCR derives from a human donor with Susac syndrome. CDR3 amino acids: CSVETGQAYEQYF. CDR3 in DNA: TGCAGCGTTGAGACGGGACAGGCCTACGAGCAGTACTTC.